The 12 T cell receptor beta chains listed next were all sequenced from one sample in a study of T cells expressing NK-cell markers. TCRdb re-called the 5' RACE reads, yielding one record per CDR3 amino acid sequence without DNA. Here the sample table reports over 350,000 distinct CDR3 sequences. The sample comprised blood T cells: a sorted CD56 or NKG2C T cell subset, CD4+ or CD8+ T cells, or bulk PBMC T cells (not recorded which). Source of these receptors: a woman in her forties or fifties in good health.

The rearrangement uses TRBV27 and TRBJ2-1. The germline V gene encodes CDR1 MNHEY and CDR2 SMNVEV (reference sequence). The CDR3 has 13 amino acids. The CDR3 sequence is CASSRPAYNEQFF.

V usage is TRBV27 and J usage is TRBJ1-5; TCRdb outputs TRBD1, but without DNA this stays unchecked. The CDR3 runs 15 residues. CDR1 and CDR2 from the germline V gene are MNHEY and SMNVEV (reference sequence). CDR3 amino acids: CASSLGTEFNQPQHF.

The rearrangement links TRBV5-6 to TRBJ1-2; TCRdb calls TRBD1, which cannot be checked without DNA. Germline V lookup: CDR1 SGHDT, CDR2 YYEEEE. The CDR3 totals 15 residues. The CDR3 sequence is CASSPRQGLSYGYTF.

V is TRBV4-1 and J is TRBJ1-1; TCRdb designates TRBD1, a call that cannot be tested without DNA. CDR1 is MGHRA and CDR2 is YSYEKL in the germline V gene. The CDR3 extends over 12 amino acids. The chain's CDR3 is CASSRGQAEAFF.

This CDR3 is CASSLGLGEGSYNEQFF. J is TRBJ2-1 and V is TRBV5-1; without DNA, the TCRdb call of TRBD1 cannot be checked. This CDR3 has 17 residues. Looked up from germline, CDR1 is SGHRS and CDR2 is YFSETQ.

V usage is TRBV11-2 and J usage is TRBJ2-1. This CDR3 region has 16 residues. The germline gives CDR1 SGHAT, CDR2 FQNNGV. The CDR3 is CASSQSAGSSYNEQFF.

The V gene is TRBV12-3 or TRBV12-4, the J gene TRBJ1-4; TCRdb indicates TRBD1, and absent DNA this call remains unverified. This CDR3 is 14 amino acids long. The CDR3 loop reads CASSSDRRNEKLFF.

The chain recombines TRBV5-1 with TRBJ2-7. The germline V gene has CDR1 SGHRS and CDR2 YFSETQ. CDR3 length: 16 amino acids. CDR3: CASSLYRPGGSGEQYF.

This sequence joins TRBV7-9 and TRBJ2-1; TCRdb's assignment of TRBD2 cannot be checked, as there is no DNA. This CDR3 has 15 residues. Germline assignment: CDR1 SEHNR and CDR2 FQNEAQ (reference sequence). CDR3 sequence reads: CASSLGGRPYNEQFF.

V and J are TRBV20-1 and TRBJ1-1; TCRdb designates TRBD1, a call that cannot be tested without DNA. CDR3 size: 13 residues. CDR1 and CDR2 from the germline V gene are DFQATT and SNEGSKA (reference sequence). The CDR3 here is CSARDRLGGRAFF.

This chain connects TRBV7-2 to TRBJ2-2. Germline loops: CDR1 SGHTA, CDR2 FQGNSA. The CDR3 runs 14 residues. Here the CDR3 reads CASSFSHNTGELFF.

This sequence joins TRBV6-4 and TRBJ2-3; TCRdb names TRBD1, which stays unverified in the absence of DNA. The CDR3 runs 14 residues. Per germline, CDR1 MRHNA and CDR2 SNTAGT. The CDR3 is CANLYPDRPDTQYF.